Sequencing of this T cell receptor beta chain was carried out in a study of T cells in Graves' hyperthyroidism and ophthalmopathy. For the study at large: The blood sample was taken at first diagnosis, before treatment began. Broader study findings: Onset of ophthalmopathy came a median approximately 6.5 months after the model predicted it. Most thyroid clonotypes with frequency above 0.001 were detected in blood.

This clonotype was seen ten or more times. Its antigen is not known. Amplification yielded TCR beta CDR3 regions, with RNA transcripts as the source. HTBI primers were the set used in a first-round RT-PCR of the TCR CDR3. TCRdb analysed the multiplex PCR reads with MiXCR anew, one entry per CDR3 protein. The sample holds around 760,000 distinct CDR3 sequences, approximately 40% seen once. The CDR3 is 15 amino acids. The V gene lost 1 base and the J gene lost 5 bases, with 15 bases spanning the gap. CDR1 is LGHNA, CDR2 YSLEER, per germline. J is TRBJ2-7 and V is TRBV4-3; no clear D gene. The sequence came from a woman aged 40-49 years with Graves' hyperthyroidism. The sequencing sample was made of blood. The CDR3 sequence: CASSQVWGGKNEQYF. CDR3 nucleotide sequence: TGCGCCAGCAGCCAAGTATGGGGTGGCAAGAACGAGCAGTACTTC.